A single T cell receptor beta chain is shown here with its context. Its antigen is currently unknown. This sample is part of a study of T cell repertoires in cytomegalovirus infection. Looking at the study overall: Matching HLA type and CMV infection were both indicated by public TCR beta signatures.

TCRdb re-analysed the reads in MiXCR, keeping a single row per CDR3 protein. This sample has hundreds of thousands of distinct CDR3 sequences, with approximately 33% found just once. Germline trimming cut 4 bases from V and 11 bases from J; bases unmatched to any gene: 14. Germline CDR1 and CDR2: DFQATT and SNEGSKA (reference sequence). This CDR3 contains 15 residues. Whole-study results and caveats: Cumulated frequencies of public TCR beta families served to identify carriers of CMV plus the relevant HLA. The study found HLA-C-restricted CMV-specific TCR beta clonotypes dominating the ex vivo response.

This clonotype was sampled from a human donor in good health (CMV status not recorded). Some clones in this sample may be carry-over from other donors' samples. Specimen: PBMCs. The chain combines TRBV20-1 with TRBJ1-6; 7 bases agree with TRBD1. CDR3 in DNA: TGCAGTGCTATCCACAGGGGATCGAACCGGGCACCCCTCCACTTT. This encodes CSAIHRGSNRAPLHF.